This is a list of T cell receptor beta chains from one sample in a study of OX40 agonist ivuxolimab in advanced cancers. The table came from immunoSEQ multiplex PCR; TCRdb's copy has only in-frame clones and leaves some out. The sample holds more than 65,000 clones, around 84% seen once. The sample consisted of CD4+ or CD8+ T cells sorted from blood, taken in a trial of the OX40 agonist ivuxolimab. The receptors were sampled from an adult with an advanced solid tumor such as melanoma, head and neck, liver or kidney cancer. CDR3s include the opening cysteine and the closing phenylalanine or tryptophan. The order of the fields is V gene, clone size, J gene, D gene, CDR3 protein, CDR3 DNA. D genes are given only for firm matches. Size tells how often a clone was seen (once, few, many) or the class of an expanded clone, and some rows leave it out.

TRBV28	-	TRBJ1-2	-	CASSLTNHGYTF	TGTGCCAGCAGCCTGACTAACCATGGCTACACCTTC
TRBV18	-	TRBJ1-1	-	CASSPGRRFEAFF	TGTGCCAGCTCCCCCGGACGCCGGTTTGAAGCTTTCTTT
TRBV5-1	once	TRBJ2-3	TRBD1	CASYRQGATDTQYF	TGCGCCAGTTACAGACAGGGGGCAACAGATACGCAGTATTTT
TRBV10-3	-	TRBJ2-3	TRBD2	CAISDSGRGADTQYF	TGTGCCATCAGTGATAGCGGGAGGGGAGCAGATACGCAGTATTTT
TRBV6-6	-	TRBJ2-5	-	CASSYGGEETQYF	TGTGCCAGCAGTTACGGGGGAGAGGAGACCCAGTACTTC
TRBV29-1	-	TRBJ2-3	TRBD2	CSVALAGGGTDTQYF	TGCAGCGTAGCTTTGGCGGGAGGCGGTACAGATACGCAGTATTTT
TRBV5-1	once	TRBJ2-2	-	CASSWSTGNTGELFF	TGCGCCAGCAGCTGGAGCACAGGGAACACCGGGGAGCTGTTTTTT
TRBV2	-	TRBJ1-5	TRBD1	CASSERGQGWGHQPQHF	TGTGCCAGCAGTGAAAGGGGACAGGGATGGGGGCATCAGCCCCAGCATTTT
TRBV6-4	-	TRBJ2-6	-	CASSDRDSGANVLTF	TGTGCCAGCAGTGACAGGGACTCTGGGGCCAACGTCCTGACTTTC
TRBV7-9	-	TRBJ2-7	TRBD1	CASSLTGVMDEQYF	TGTGCCAGCAGCCTGACAGGGGTTATGGACGAGCAGTACTTC
TRBV28	-	TRBJ1-2	-	CASSLPAPNYGYTF	TGTGCCAGCAGTTTACCGGCGCCCAACTATGGCTACACCTTC
TRBV2	-	TRBJ2-7	TRBD1	CASSEDRQSTYEQYF	TGTGCCAGCAGTGAGGACAGGCAATCTACCTACGAGCAGTACTTC
TRBV27	-	TRBJ2-3	-	CASSSSRRTQYF	TGTGCCAGCAGTTCGTCTAGACGGACGCAGTATTTT
TRBV2	-	TRBJ1-2	-	CASSESWLINYGYTF	TGTGCCAGCAGTGAGAGCTGGTTGATAAACTATGGCTACACCTTC